These 2 T cell receptor beta chains originate from one sample sequenced in a study of CD8 T cells in Susac syndrome. Random hexamers primed reverse transcription of about 0.5 to 1 ug RNA. TCRdb reanalysed the immunoSEQ multiplex PCR reads using MiXCR and keeps one entry per CDR3 protein. The profile covers 150,000 to 200,000 distinct CDR3 sequences, with around 94% appearing a single time and around 0.095% taken by the ten largest. The sequenced material came from CD4+ T cells from PBMCs. The receptors come from a human donor with Susac syndrome.

The chain is built from TRBV29-1 and TRBJ2-7, with D uncertain. Trimming shortened V by 4 bases and J by 2 bases, and 45 bases separated the two germline ends. Looked up from germline, CDR1 is SQVTM and CDR2 is ANQGSEA. The CDR3 covers 24 residues. CDR3 nucleotides: TGCAGCGTTGGAAAGCCTGGGGTAGAGCAGACTGTGGCTTCACCTCCGAGTCTTACCTACGAGCAGTACTTC. Translating it yields CSVGKPGVEQTVASPPSLTYEQYF.

The chain uses TRBV7-2 and TRBJ2-7; D is uncertain. Trimming stripped 0 bases from V and 2 bases from J, with 5 bases between. CDR1 SGHTA and CDR2 FQGNSA come from the germline V gene. The CDR3 extends over 13 amino acids. In nucleotides, the CDR3 is TGTGCCAGCAGCTTAGCAGGGCCCTACGAGCAGTACTTC. Translation gives CASSLAGPYEQYF.